The clone carrying this T cell receptor beta chain was observed many times. Antigen: not known. TCRdb reanalysed the 5' RACE reads using MiXCR and keeps one entry per CDR3 protein. This table holds 500,000 to 650,000 distinct CDR3 sequences, approximately 5% found once. The data were obtained in a study of CD8 T cells in ankylosing spondylitis. Germline V gene lookup returns CDR1 MNHEY and CDR2 SVGEGT. The CDR3 sequence is 20 residues long. Trimming took 0 bases from V and 1 from J, leaving 21 bases between them. Study observations and caveats: For ankylosing spondylitis blood, a TCR beta motif of about 8 highly homologous variants appeared characteristic.

This sequence joins TRBV6-2 or TRBV6-3 and TRBJ1-4; D is unresolved. The TCR comes from a male donor with ankylosing spondylitis. The specimen sequenced was blood, either unsorted or a sorted T cell fraction (not recorded which). In DNA, the CDR3 is TGTGCCAGCAGTTACTCGAGTAACGCAGGTAGAAGCGGAACTAATGAAAAACTGTTTTTT. Protein product: CASSYSSNAGRSGTNEKLFF.